This T cell receptor beta chain was retrieved from a study of blood T cell repertoires in COVID-19. Background on the study: Both acute and convalescent COVID-19 samples were obtained from the United States, Italy and Spain. Nucleic acid was either cDNA or gDNA, and it came from T cells, B-cell-depleted T cells, or PBMCs.

Method: immunoSEQ multiplex PCR; TCRdb's copy keeps in-frame clones and lacks some. This sample has roughly 250,000 clones, with roughly 84% found just once. The source of this sequence is a human donor in a cohort sampled during active COVID-19. The sample taken for sequencing was peripheral blood.

In DNA, the CDR3 is TGTGCCAGTAGTATAATAATAGGACTGTCCTACGAGCAGTACTTC. It specifies CASSIIIGLSYEQYF. This chain uses TRBV19 with TRBJ2-7; possible D gene TRBD2, 5 bases. CDR1 LNHDA and CDR2 SQIVND come from the germline V gene (reference sequence). This CDR3 comprises 15 residues. Trimming stripped 2 bases from V and 1 base from J, with 12 bases between.